Each of the 6 T cell receptor beta chains below was sequenced from the same sample in a study of T cell responses to AZD1222 COVID-19 vaccine. Method: immunoSEQ multiplex PCR; TCRdb's copy keeps in-frame clones and lacks some. The data contain around 200,000 clones, approximately 90% of them singletons. The sample was peripheral blood, taken on day 0 of AZD1222 vaccination. The receptors were sampled from an adult in good health.

This chain joins TRBV7-2 and TRBJ2-7; D gene unclear. Trimming cost V 5 bases and J 5 bases, with 10 bases left between them. This CDR3 has 12 residues. CDR1 is SGHTA, CDR2 FQGNSA, per germline. The CDR3 DNA reads TGTGCCAGCAGCCCCCAACGGAACGAGCAGTACTTC. Translation: CASSPQRNEQYF.

The chain couples TRBV18 to TRBJ2-1; 10 bases map to TRBD2. CDR3 length: 15 amino acids. Germline assignment: CDR1 KGHSH and CDR2 LQKENI. The ends lost 4 bases at V and 3 bases at J; junction bases unmatched: 3. For the CDR3, the DNA is TGTGCCAGCTCACTCCGGACTAGCGGCTACAATGAGCAGTTCTTC. Protein product: CASSLRTSGYNEQFF.

The chain uses TRBV2 and TRBJ2-3, with 8 nucleotides matching TRBD1. The CDR3 is 14 amino acids. Germline assignment: CDR1 SNHLY and CDR2 FYNNEI. The trim removed 4 bases at V and 4 bases at J, leaving 4 bases unmatched. The CDR3 is CASSADRGPDTQYF. The CDR3 DNA reads as TGTGCCAGCAGTGCTGACAGGGGCCCAGATACGCAGTATTTT.

CDR3 in DNA: TGCGCCAGCAGCGGGGGACTAGCGGGCACCATCTACGAGCAGTACTTC. Amino acid sequence: CASSGGLAGTIYEQYF. This chain connects TRBV5-1 to TRBJ2-7; TRBD2 matches at 12 bases. The CDR3 contains 16 residues. After removal of 4 bases from V and 3 bases from J, the junction contained 8 bases not matched to a gene. Looked up from germline, CDR1 is SGHRS and CDR2 is YFSETQ.

The chain employs TRBV2 and TRBJ1-2; 8 bases align to TRBD1. Germline trimming cut 6 bases from V and 6 bases from J; bases unmatched to any gene: 6. CDR3 length: 13 residues. CDR1 and CDR2 (germline): SNHLY, FYNNEI. The CDR3 reads CASSGQGTDGYTF. The CDR3 DNA reads as TGTGCCAGCAGCGGACAGGGAACGGATGGCTACACCTTC.

The rearrangement links TRBV7-6 to TRBJ1-2; TRBD1 matches at 7 bases. CDR3 length: 15 residues. The germline V gene encodes CDR1 SGHVS and CDR2 FNYEAQ. The junction had 10 bases not matched to a gene; V was cut back by 5 bases and J by 4 bases. CDR3 sequence reads: CASSPRAGQAYGYTF. The CDR3 region has the DNA TGTGCCAGCAGCCCCCGAGCCGGACAGGCCTATGGCTACACCTTC.